Following are 28 T cell receptor beta chains from one sample sequenced in a study of blood T cells in healthy people across ages. Sample-barcoded 5' priming and a J-beta primer mix drove a second PCR of about 6 to 12 cycles. Using its own MiXCR run on the 5' RACE reads, TCRdb lists one record per CDR3 protein. The table lists 650,000 to 700,000 distinct CDR3 sequences, about 51% of them singletons. Sequencing was carried out using blood. The receptor source for this set is a woman of 80 years or more in good health.

The genes are TRBV15 and TRBJ1-2, with D tentatively TRBD1 (5 bases). CDR1 is LNHNV, CDR2 YYDKDF, per germline (reference sequence). V gave up 0 bases and J gave up 2 bases, with 10 bases separating them. CDR3 length: 15 residues. The CDR3 region has the DNA TGTGCCACCAGCAGAGATTGGGGGTTGAACTATGGCTACACCTTC. Translating it yields CATSRDWGLNYGYTF.

This clonotype was detected many times. The rearrangement joins TRBV20-1 to TRBJ2-1; possibly TRBD1 or TRBD2 for D (6 bases each). The CDR3 length is 14 residues. V was trimmed by 3 bases and J by 0 bases, leaving 9 bases between them. In germline, CDR1 is DFQATT, CDR2 SNEGSKA (reference sequence). CDR3 region: CSASRGPSYNEQFF. The DNA of the CDR3 is TGCAGTGCTAGTCGGGGGCCCTCCTACAATGAGCAGTTCTTC.

With respect to this clonotype: The junction departs from germline at one end; a sequencing error may be responsible. The chain is built from TRBV2 and TRBJ2-5; TRBD2 matches at 9 bases. The CDR3 totals 15 residues. Germline V gives CDR1 SNHLY, CDR2 FYNNEI. DNA of the CDR3: TGTGCCAGCAAACAGAGCGGGGGGCCCAAAGAGACCCGGTACTTC. Amino acids: CASKQSGGPKETRYF.

This clonotype was seen more than once but under ten times. A much larger clone sits a single nucleotide away, making a read error possible. The chain uses TRBV2 and TRBJ2-1; D is perhaps TRBD2 (5 bases). TRBJ2-7 matches the DNA end more closely, so the J call is doubtful. The length of the CDR3 is 13 residues. CDR1 is SNHLY and CDR2 is FYNNEI in the germline V gene. The CDR3 DNA is TGTGCCAGCAGTGACAGCCTCGAGGGTGAGCAGTACTTC. Protein sequence: CASSDSLEGEQYF.

On this clonotype: A clone one base away is much larger, so this may be a read error. CDR3 in DNA: TGCGCCAGCAGCTTGGCTACCACACAAGAGGCCCAGTACTTC. Protein sequence: CASSLATTQEAQYF. This rearrangement joins TRBV5-1 to TRBJ2-5; no definite D call. CDR1 is SGHRS, CDR2 YFSETQ, per germline. The CDR3 is 14 residues long.

This clonotype was counted many times. The chain joins TRBV24-1 to TRBJ2-5; the D is unclear. Per the germline V gene, CDR1 is KGHDR and CDR2 is SFDVKD. The length of the CDR3 is 13 residues. V was pared by 12 bases and J by 2 bases, with 15 bases between. CDR3 sequence reads: CAVSRRFQETQYF. CDR3 sequence (DNA): TGTGCCGTCTCGCGACGGTTTCAAGAGACCCAGTACTTC.

In this sample, this clonotype turned up once. One end of the junction fails to match germline, which may point to a read error. The chain links TRBV5-1 to TRBJ2-1; 15 nucleotides align to TRBD2. The CDR3 is made up of 15 amino acids. Germline V gives CDR1 SGHRS, CDR2 YFSETQ. The CDR3 DNA sequence: TGCGTCAGCAGCCCAGGGACTAGCGGGGGGCTGGAGCAGTTCTTC. Translating it yields CVSSPGTSGGLEQFF.

This clonotype has only one observation. The chain combines TRBV3-1 with TRBJ2-5; TRBD1 matches at 7 bases. The end of the DNA aligns better with TRBJ2-7, so the J call may be wrong. Germline V CDR1 and CDR2: LGHDT, YNNKEL (reference sequence). The CDR3 totals 15 residues. CDR3 region: CASSPLRGTAYEQYF. DNA of the CDR3: TGTGCCAGCAGCCCCCTAAGGGGGACAGCATACGAGCAGTACTTC.

The CDR3 spells CASSPEASSGIGSNEQFF. CDR3 DNA sequence: TGCGCCAGCAGCCCGGAGGCGTCTAGCGGGATAGGGAGCAATGAGCAGTTCTTC. V is TRBV4-1 and J is TRBJ2-1; 9 bases agree with TRBD2. With V trimmed by 4 bases and J by 6 bases, 16 bases remained unmatched. The CDR3 loop spans 18 amino acids. The germline V gene has CDR1 MGHRA and CDR2 YSYEKL.

This clonotype was seen ten or more times. The chain carries TRBV24-1 and TRBJ1-1; D gene ambiguous. With 1 base removed from V and 5 bases from J, the gap between germline ends came to 7 bases. The CDR3 length is 13 residues. Germline V gives CDR1 KGHDR, CDR2 SFDVKD. The DNA of the CDR3 is TGTGCCACCAGTGATTTCGGTCGGACTGAAGCTTTCTTT. It specifies CATSDFGRTEAFF.

This clonotype was observed at least ten times. V gene TRBV15 combines with J gene TRBJ2-3, with 10 bases matching TRBD2. Per germline, CDR1 LNHNV and CDR2 YYDKDF (reference sequence). V shed 0 bases and J 4 bases; nucleotides not matched to a gene: 7. The CDR3 has 17 residues. The DNA for the CDR3 is TGTGCCACCAGCAGAGATCAGTCTAGCGGGAGCCCAGATACGCAGTATTTT. This codes for CATSRDQSSGSPDTQYF.

This clonotype was detected a few times. V and J are TRBV6-6 and TRBJ1-5, with 8 bases identical to TRBD1. CDR3 length: 14 amino acids. Germline trimming cut 6 bases from V and 3 bases from J; bases unmatched to any gene: 4. Germline V gene data show CDR1 as MNHNY and CDR2 as SVGAGI (reference sequence). The CDR3 protein is CASSGQGNNQPQHF. The CDR3 region has the DNA TGTGCCAGCAGCGGACAGGGCAACAATCAGCCCCAGCATTTT.

This clonotype has at least ten counts. The rearrangement links TRBV20-1 to TRBJ2-1, with TRBD2 matching 7 bases. The CDR3 length is 16 residues. Germline V lookup: CDR1 DFQATT, CDR2 SNEGSKA (reference sequence). Trimming at V came to 1 base and at J to 6 bases, leaving 12 bases not matched to a gene. CDR3 in amino acids: CSARGAARGSGNEQFF. CDR3 nucleotide sequence: TGCAGTGCTAGAGGTGCGGCGCGGGGGAGCGGCAATGAGCAGTTCTTC.

This sequence joins TRBV5-1 and TRBJ2-3; TRBD1 might be the D (5 bases). The V and J ends lost 0 bases and 4 bases respectively, with 12 bases between them. The CDR3 loop spans 15 amino acids. Germline V gene data show CDR1 as SGHRS and CDR2 as YFSETQ. CDR3: CASSLVADRADTQYF. CDR3 coding DNA: TGCGCCAGCAGCTTGGTGGCAGACAGAGCAGATACGCAGTATTTT.

The chain couples TRBV4-1 to TRBJ2-2; 7 bases fit TRBD2. The junction had 10 bases not matched to a gene; V was cut back by 2 bases and J by 4 bases. CDR3 length: 17 amino acids. Germline V gives CDR1 MGHRA, CDR2 YSYEKL. The DNA of the CDR3 is TGCGCCAGCAGCCAACCCCTCATCCGGACTAGCACCGGGGAGCTGTTTTTT. As protein: CASSQPLIRTSTGELFF.

This clonotype has a handful of counts. The chain joins TRBV20-1 to TRBJ1-4; D possibly corresponds to TRBD1 (6 bases). The V end lost 6 bases, the J end lost 5 bases, and 13 bases lay between the germline ends. This CDR3 comprises 13 residues. CDR1 DFQATT and CDR2 SNEGSKA come from the germline V gene (reference sequence). The CDR3 sequence is CSAARTVNEKLFF. In DNA, the CDR3 is TGCAGTGCGGCTAGGACAGTAAATGAAAAACTGTTTTTT.

This chain uses TRBV7-2 with TRBJ1-6; possibly TRBD1 for D (6 bases). Germline V CDR1 and CDR2: SGHTA, FQGNSA. V gave up 1 base and J gave up 6 bases, with 10 bases separating them. The CDR3 has 15 residues. The CDR3 DNA is TGTGCCAGCAGCTTAGAAGGGGGGCTTAATTCACCCCTCCACTTT. It translates to CASSLEGGLNSPLHF.

This chain connects TRBV6-2 or TRBV6-3 to TRBJ2-7; D ambiguous. Germline lookup yields CDR1 MNHEY and CDR2 SVGEGT. The length of the CDR3 is 14 residues. Trimming took 6 bases from V and 0 from J, leaving 12 bases between them. The CDR3 is CASSPVGSSYEQYF. In DNA, the CDR3 is TGTGCCAGCAGCCCCGTCGGCAGCTCCTACGAGCAGTACTTC.

There are many counts of this clonotype. This sequence joins TRBV6-6 and TRBJ2-3, with 8 positions matching TRBD2. The J segment lost 2 bases and the V segment lost 6 bases, leaving 10 bases of the junction unmatched. CDR1 is MNHNY and CDR2 is SVGAGI in the germline V gene (reference sequence). The CDR3 runs 16 residues. The chain's CDR3 is CASSHVIAGPTDTQYF. As DNA, the CDR3 is TGTGCCAGCAGCCACGTCATAGCGGGGCCCACAGATACGCAGTATTTT.

A note on this clonotype: A read error may be the cause here, since a much bigger clone is one base away. As DNA, the CDR3 is TGTGCCAGCAGCCAAGACGGACAACCCAATGAGCAGTCCTTC. Its translation is CASSQDGQPNEQSF. The V gene is TRBV4-2, the J gene TRBJ2-1, with D possibly TRBD1 on 5 matching bases. Per the germline V gene, CDR1 is LGHNA and CDR2 is YNFKEQ. CDR3 length equals 14 residues.

About this clonotype: Being one base from a much bigger clone, this may be a read error. The chain has TRBV5-1 and TRBJ2-1; D is unresolved. Trimming removed 7 bases at V and 2 bases at J, with 13 bases between. Germline CDR1 and CDR2: SGHRS and YFSETQ. The CDR3 extends over 14 amino acids. As DNA, the CDR3 is TGCGCCAGCGCAGTGGGCGGAACCTACAATGAGCAGTTCTTC. As protein: CASAVGGTYNEQFF.

This chain connects TRBV29-1 to TRBJ1-1; the D gene is possibly TRBD1 (5 bases). Germline V gives CDR1 SQVTM, CDR2 ANQGSEA. This CDR3 contains 15 residues. CDR3 region: CSVRGHLGKNTEAFF. CDR3 bases: TGCAGTGTCCGGGGCCACCTGGGGAAAAACACTGAAGCTTTCTTT.

This clonotype was recorded many times. V and J are TRBV20-1 and TRBJ2-5; tentative D call: TRBD2 (5 bases). The CDR3 contains 14 residues. From germline, CDR1 is DFQATT and CDR2 SNEGSKA (reference sequence). Trimming stripped 0 bases from V and 4 bases from J, with 12 bases between. In DNA, the CDR3 is TGCAGTGCTAGAGATCGGCGGGTACCAGAGACCCAGTACTTC. Its translation: CSARDRRVPETQYF.

This chain connects TRBV6-5 to TRBJ2-3; TRBD2 aligns across 7 bases. The junction had 5 bases not matched to a gene; V was cut back by 0 bases and J by 5 bases. This CDR3 contains 15 residues. Germline lookup yields CDR1 MNHEY and CDR2 SVGAGI. CDR3 protein: CASSYSSRGVDTQYF. The CDR3 bases are TGTGCCAGCAGTTACTCGTCCCGGGGGGTAGATACGCAGTATTTT.

This clonotype was counted only a few times. V usage is TRBV7-4 and J usage is TRBJ1-3; D not resolved. Trimming shortened V by 3 bases and J by 6 bases, and 21 bases separated the two germline ends. This CDR3 region has 17 residues. Germline CDR1 reads SGHVT; CDR2 reads SQSDAQ. The CDR3 coding sequence is TGTGCCAGCAGCTTTAGTTCAGGCGTAGTTTATCCAAACACCATATATTTT. Translation: CASSFSSGVVYPNTIYF.

This sequence joins TRBV29-1 and TRBJ2-1, with 9 bases fitting TRBD2. CDR3 size: 16 residues. Germline CDR1 and CDR2: SQVTM and ANQGSEA. J gave up 0 bases and V 5 bases, and 8 bases lay outside the gene matches. The CDR3 reads CSVSGAGGSSYNEQFF. CDR3 DNA: TGCAGCGTTTCTGGAGCGGGAGGTAGCTCCTACAATGAGCAGTTCTTC.

V gene TRBV20-1 combines with J gene TRBJ2-1; D is perhaps TRBD2 (7 bases). Germline lookup yields CDR1 DFQATT and CDR2 SNEGSKA (reference sequence). The CDR3 has 16 residues. V was shortened by 2 bases and J by 8 bases, with 22 bases between the two germline ends. CDR3 loop: CSARPSLGGRSHEQFF. The DNA for the CDR3 is TGCAGTGCTAGACCCTCCCTGGGGGGGCGCAGCCATGAGCAGTTCTTC.

This chain connects TRBV10-3 to TRBJ1-4, with D possibly matching TRBD1 (5 bases). The CDR3 spans 12 residues. Trimming left V 7 bases short and J 6 bases short, with 9 bases between. The germline CDR1 and CDR2 sequences are ENHRY and SYGVKD. The chain's CDR3 is CAIKGSDEKLFF. CDR3 bases: TGTGCCATCAAGGGGTCTGATGAAAAACTGTTTTTT.